The rows below give T cell receptor beta chains drawn from one sample of a study of control samples from healthy donors and cancer patients. Sequencing was performed with immunoSEQ multiplex PCR; in TCRdb, only in-frame clones are kept and a portion is missing. This sample carries approximately 230,000 clones, 82% of them seen once, and the ten largest clones take about an eighth. Sequencing was performed on PBMCs. All receptors come from a woman aged 60-75 years with lung cancer. CDR3s include the opening cysteine and the closing phenylalanine or tryptophan. Fields, in order: clone size, V gene, J gene, D gene, CDR3 protein, CDR3 DNA. A D gene is named only where the DNA matches it firmly. Clone size is stated in some rows and not others, as once, few, many or a class when expanded.

>NA|TRBV4-1|TRBJ1-1|NA
CASSQDPGYVGTEAFF
TGCGCCAGCAGCCAGGACCCAGGGTACGTAGGAACTGAAGCTTTCTTT
>once|TRBV5-1|TRBJ1-6|NA
CASSLGSGEQSPLHF
TGCGCCAGCAGCTTGGGTTCCGGGGAGCAATCACCCCTCCACTTT
>NA|TRBV5-6|TRBJ2-4|NA
CASSLDSKNIQYF
TGTGCCAGCAGCTTGGACTCCAAAAACATTCAGTACTTC
>NA|TRBV3-1/TRBV3-2|TRBJ1-1|TRBD1
CASSLRGTGSAGEAFF
TGTGCCAGCAGCCTAAGGGGGACAGGCTCGGCGGGTGAAGCTTTCTTT
>NA|TRBV6-5|TRBJ2-7|TRBD1
CASSTAPGQDYEQYF
TGTGCCAGCAGTACCGCTCCGGGACAGGACTACGAGCAGTACTTC
>once|TRBV28|TRBJ2-2|NA
CATWSRGQGTGELFF
TGTGCCACCTGGTCCAGGGGACAAGGCACCGGGGAGCTGTTTTTT
>once|TRBV18|TRBJ2-3|NA
CASSPTRVTDTQYF
TGTGCCAGCTCACCGACCAGGGTAACAGATACGCAGTATTTT
>NA|TRBV12-3/TRBV12-4|TRBJ2-2|NA
CASSLGRTGELFF
TGTGCCAGCAGTTTAGGCAGGACCGGGGAGCTGTTTTTT
>few|TRBV3-1/TRBV3-2|TRBJ1-6|TRBD1
CASSQDHRGGNSPLHF
TGTGCCAGCAGCCAAGATCACAGGGGGGGGAATTCACCCCTCCACTTT
>once|TRBV5-4|TRBJ2-1|TRBD2
CASRSGTSGSNEQFF
TGTGCCAGCAGGTCCGGGACTAGCGGGAGCAATGAGCAGTTCTTC
>NA|TRBV11-2|TRBJ2-3|TRBD1
CASSLFAGGIADTQYF
TGTGCCAGCAGCCTATTCGCAGGGGGCATCGCAGATACGCAGTATTTT
>few|TRBV5-6|TRBJ1-3|TRBD1
CASSSWSGQGGNTIYF
TGTGCCAGCAGCTCTTGGTCCGGACAGGGAGGAAACACCATATATTTT
>NA|TRBV29-1|TRBJ2-3|NA
CSVEISGTDTQYF
TGCAGCGTTGAGATTTCGGGAACAGATACGCAGTATTTT
>NA|TRBV18|TRBJ2-1|NA
CASSPTFSSYNEQFF
TGTGCCAGCTCACCCACCTTCAGCTCCTACAATGAGCAGTTCTTC
>NA|TRBV27|TRBJ2-7|NA
CASSLSLSSYEQYF
TGTGCCAGCAGTTTATCTCTTAGCTCCTACGAGCAGTACTTC
>NA|TRBV7-9|TRBJ1-2|NA
CASSSQGFNYGYTF
TGTGCCAGCAGCTCCCAGGGCTTTAACTATGGCTACACCTTC
>NA|TRBV6-5|TRBJ1-5|NA
CASSRQANQPQHF
TGTGCCAGCAGTCGACAGGCAAATCAGCCCCAGCATTTT
>NA|TRBV3-1/TRBV3-2|TRBJ2-5|TRBD2
CASSRSGGSETQYF
TGTGCCAGCAGCCGGAGCGGCGGGAGTGAGACCCAGTACTTC
>NA|TRBV30|TRBJ1-3|TRBD1
CAWRDRGAGNTIYF
TGTGCCTGGAGAGACAGGGGAGCCGGAAACACCATATATTTT
>NA|TRBV10-1|TRBJ1-3|NA
CASSEPGNTIYF
TGCGCCAGCAGTGAACCGGGAAACACCATATATTTT
>once|TRBV28|TRBJ2-1|TRBD1
CASSSGGRGHDEQFF
TGTGCCAGCAGTTCGGGTGGCAGGGGGCACGATGAGCAGTTCTTC
>NA|TRBV7-6|TRBJ2-1|NA
CASSLISSSYSYNEQFF
TGTGCCAGCAGCTTAATATCGAGCTCGTACTCCTACAATGAGCAGTTCTTC
>NA|TRBV13|TRBJ2-3|TRBD2
CASSLGRGGTDTQYF
TGTGCCAGCAGCTTAGGGCGGGGGGGCACAGATACGCAGTATTTT